Presented here are 21 T cell receptor beta chains from one specimen sequenced in a study of low-dose radiotherapy and immunotherapy resistance in tumors. TRAV- and TRBV-specific primers primed first-strand cDNA, covering alpha and beta chains. TCRs underwent about 22 PCR cycles of amplification with a constant-region primer and V-primer adapter. TCRdb re-derived calls from the reads in MiXCR, one entry per CDR3 protein. Here the sample spans about 58,000 distinct CDR3 sequences, about 23% being singletons. Time point in this sample: after trial treatment. Stated treatment: LDRT plus nivolumab, ipilimumab, low-dose cyclophosphamide and aspirin (RACIN trial). The material was PBMCs, obtained after low-dose radiotherapy plus immunotherapy. The source of these receptors is a male donor with prostate cancer.

On this clonotype itself: This likely reflects a read error, since a far larger clone is one base away. V usage is TRBV24-1 and J usage is TRBJ2-7, with D maybe TRBD2 (5 bases). The CDR3 consists of 14 residues. Germline-derived CDR1 and CDR2 are KGHDR and SFDVKD. V lost 5 bases and J lost 7, with 17 bases in between. The CDR3 DNA follows: TGTGCCACCAGTGTCGAGGGAGCTGTCGATGAGCAGTACTTC. Amino acid sequence: CATSVEGAVDEQYF.

Ten or more counts support this clonotype. The chain recombines TRBV6-2 or TRBV6-3 with TRBJ2-5; 9 bases line up with TRBD2. Germline CDR1 and CDR2: MNHEY and SVGEGT. The CDR3 extends over 15 amino acids. V lost 4 bases, J lost 5 bases, and 8 bases stayed unmatched. The CDR3 region has the DNA TGTGCCAGCAGTTTGAGCGGGAGGTTGGGGGAGACCCAGTACTTC. This codes for CASSLSGRLGETQYF.

This clonotype was found many times. The chain joins TRBV19 to TRBJ2-7; D might be TRBD1 (5 bases). From germline, CDR1 is LNHDA and CDR2 SQIVND (reference sequence). This CDR3 is 14 amino acids long. Trimming stripped 3 bases from V and 4 bases from J, with 13 bases between. In DNA, the CDR3 is TGTGCCAGTAGTATGGGAAGGGGCCGATACGAGCAGTACTTC. It yields the protein CASSMGRGRYEQYF.

This clonotype came up many times. V gene TRBV4-3 combines with J gene TRBJ2-2, with 8 bases fitting TRBD2. Germline lookup yields CDR1 LGHNA and CDR2 YSLEER. After removal of 1 base from V and 5 bases from J, the junction contained 9 bases not matched to a gene. There are 17 residues in the CDR3. This CDR3 is CASSQGSSGVLTGELFF. For the CDR3, the DNA is TGCGCCAGCAGCCAAGGAAGTAGCGGGGTCTTAACCGGGGAGCTGTTTTTT.

This clonotype was observed at least ten times. The V call is TRBV20-1, the J call TRBJ1-2; no reliable D call. Germline CDR1 is DFQATT and CDR2 is SNEGSKA (reference sequence). The V end was cut by 4 bases, the J end by 4 bases, with 19 bases between. The CDR3 length is 15 residues. CDR3 DNA: TGCAGTGCTAATCCCGGGGTCCAAGCTGGCTATGGCTACACCTTC. It specifies CSANPGVQAGYGYTF.

At least ten counts were recorded for this clonotype. This chain uses TRBV6-1 with TRBJ1-1, with D tentatively TRBD1 (6 bases). This CDR3 is 14 amino acids long. Per germline, CDR1 MNHNS and CDR2 SASEGT. Trimming left V 6 bases short and J 2 bases short, with 13 bases between. The CDR3 region has the DNA TGTGCCAGCAGGAAAAGGGGACAAAACACTGAAGCTTTCTTT. Protein: CASRKRGQNTEAFF.

This clonotype was seen many times. The chain links TRBV28 to TRBJ2-1; TRBD1 matches 10 bases. V trimming: 2 bases; J trimming: 9 bases; junction bases outside the gene matches: 10. CDR3 length: 16 residues. Germline CDR1 MDHEN, CDR2 SYDVKM. The CDR3 here is CASSLAVSRTGGEQFF. The CDR3 DNA follows: TGTGCCAGCAGTTTAGCCGTTAGTCGGACAGGGGGTGAGCAGTTCTTC.

The chain couples TRBV7-2 to TRBJ2-7, with D possibly being TRBD1 (7 bases). V lost 5 bases, J lost 6 bases, and 20 bases lay in between. Germline assignment: CDR1 SGHTA and CDR2 FQGNSA. The CDR3 has 15 amino acids. In nucleotides, the CDR3 is TGTGCCAGCAGCCCCCTTGGGCAGGGGGGACTCGAGCAGTACTTC. It is translated as CASSPLGQGGLEQYF.

This clonotype was seen many times. The CDR3 DNA is TGTGCCAGCAGCGCATCCGGGACGCGGGATACGCAGTATTTT. Translating it yields CASSASGTRDTQYF. The rearrangement uses TRBV7-3 and TRBJ2-3; D possibly matches TRBD1 or TRBD2 (5 bases each). Looked up from germline, CDR1 is SGHTA and CDR2 is FQGTGA. This CDR3 is 14 amino acids long. V was clipped by 5 bases and J by 6 bases, with 15 bases between them.

This clonotype was seen ten or more times. This chain links TRBV6-6 with TRBJ2-2; the D gene is possibly TRBD2 (6 bases). The CDR3 length is 14 residues. In germline, CDR1 is MNHNY, CDR2 SVGAGI (reference sequence). Trimming left V 7 bases short and J 3 bases short, with 12 bases between. The CDR3 region is CASTRREDTGELFF. The CDR3 coding sequence is TGTGCCAGCACGCGCAGGGAGGACACCGGGGAGCTGTTTTTT.

This clonotype was counted once. The CDR3 DNA reads TGTGCCAGCAGCGTAGGGCCGGGAGGGACAGGGGTCTCCTACGAGCAGTACTTC. This sequence encodes CASSVGPGGTGVSYEQYF. The chain employs TRBV9 and TRBJ2-7; 10 nucleotides align to TRBD1. CDR1 and CDR2 (germline): SGDLS, YYNGEE. The CDR3 consists of 18 residues. V shed 0 bases, J shed 0 bases, and the junction held 9 bases outside the gene matches. Variable domain in full (rest from reference TRBV9 and TRBJ2-7): DSGVTQTPKHLITATGQRVTLRCSPRSGDLSVYWYQQSLDQGLQFLIQYYNGEERAKGNILERFSAQQFPDLHSELNLSSLELGDSALYFCASSVGPGGTGVSYEQYFGPGTRLTVT.

In this sample, this clonotype turned up a few times. J is TRBJ2-2 and V is TRBV11-2; no clear D gene. The CDR3 is made up of 12 amino acids. V was pared by 3 bases and J by 6 bases, with 5 bases between. Germline CDR1 is SGHAT and CDR2 is FQNNGV. The CDR3 loop reads CASSFASGELFF. CDR3 nucleotides: TGTGCCAGCAGCTTTGCCTCCGGGGAGCTGTTTTTT.

Many counts were recorded for this clonotype. V is TRBV18 and J is TRBJ2-2; D gene ambiguous. CDR1 KGHSH and CDR2 LQKENI come from the germline V gene. This CDR3 region has 14 residues. Trimming removed 2 bases at V and 4 bases at J, with 8 bases between. The DNA for the CDR3 is TGTGCCAGCTCACCAGGTGCCACCACCGGGGAGCTGTTTTTT. As protein: CASSPGATTGELFF.

Many counts were recorded for this clonotype. The chain employs TRBV10-3 and TRBJ2-7; the D is unclear. Germline loops: CDR1 ENHRY, CDR2 SYGVKD. V gave up 10 bases and J gave up 1 base, with 20 bases separating them. The CDR3 length is 15 residues. DNA of the CDR3: TGTGCCACCTTATTTTCCACCGGCCCGTCCTACGAGCAGTACTTC. Translating it yields CATLFSTGPSYEQYF.

The rearrangement links TRBV5-1 to TRBJ1-1; tentatively, D is TRBD1 (5 bases). Trimming removed 0 bases at V and 4 bases at J, with 10 bases between. Germline V CDR1 and CDR2: SGHRS, YFSETQ. CDR3 length: 14 amino acids. CDR3 nucleotide sequence: TGCGCCAGCAGCTTGGGCGGGGACGCCACTGAAGCTTTCTTT. Amino acids: CASSLGGDATEAFF.

In this sample, this clonotype turned up many times. The V gene is TRBV7-2, the J gene TRBJ2-7, with 7 bases fitting TRBD2. J was trimmed by 2 bases and V by 5 bases; bases with no gene match: 9. The CDR3 extends over 15 amino acids. Per the germline V gene, CDR1 is SGHTA and CDR2 is FQGNSA. CDR3 coding DNA: TGTGCCAGCAGCCCCCGTACCGGGGGGACCTACGAGCAGTACTTC. Amino acid sequence: CASSPRTGGTYEQYF.

About this clonotype itself: The junction shows a germline mismatch at one end, possibly a read error. The CDR3 loop is CVSSETSVSGELFF. The CDR3 DNA sequence: TGTGTCAGCAGCGAAACTTCGGTTAGCGGGGAGCTGTTTTTT. The chain employs TRBV9 and TRBJ2-2; the D is unclear. The CDR3 has 14 residues. Looked up from germline, CDR1 is SGDLS and CDR2 is YYNGEE.

In its sample, this clonotype is medium-sized (0.01 to 0.1%). The rearrangement links TRBV12-3 or TRBV12-4 to TRBJ1-1; D is uncertain. The CDR3 has 10 residues. V was shortened by 3 bases and J by 8 bases, with 4 bases between the two germline ends. Written as DNA, the CDR3 is TGTGCCAGCAGTTTGGCGGAAGCTTTCTTT. As protein: CASSLAEAFF.

This clonotype was seen ten or more times. CDR3: CASSHRGEGSGGYTF. CDR3 in DNA: TGTGCCAGCAGCCATCGGGGAGAGGGATCGGGTGGCTACACCTTC. The chain combines TRBV5-8 with TRBJ1-2; no definite D call. Trimming pared 4 bases from V and 7 bases from J, leaving 20 bases between. CDR1 and CDR2 from the germline V gene are SGHTS and YDEGEE. This CDR3 comprises 15 residues.

There are many counts of this clonotype. The chain links TRBV15 to TRBJ2-1; 10 nucleotides match TRBD2. CDR1 LNHNV and CDR2 YYDKDF come from the germline V gene (reference sequence). V gave up 0 bases and J gave up 4 bases; unmatched junction bases: 3. CDR3 size: 16 residues. CDR3 sequence: CATSRDVSGGYNEQFF. The CDR3 DNA sequence: TGTGCCACCAGCAGAGATGTTAGCGGGGGGTACAATGAGCAGTTCTTC.

This clonotype is a singleton in its sample. V usage is TRBV6-6 and J usage is TRBJ1-2; D uncertain. CDR3 length: 12 amino acids. Between the trimmed V and J ends, which lost 4 bases and 2 bases, there was a span of 5 bases. Germline V gives CDR1 MNHNY, CDR2 SVGAGI (reference sequence). The CDR3 nucleotides are TGTGCCAGCAGTTCCGGCAACTATGGCTACACCTTC. This gives the protein CASSSGNYGYTF.